Described below is a single T cell receptor (beta chain) sequence and its context. This specimen belongs to a study of shared T cell receptors in the human thymus. The CDR3 covers 14 residues. Trimming left V 0 bases short and J 2 bases short, with 6 bases between. Germline CDR1 and CDR2: SGHDT and YYEEEE. The table came from immunoSEQ multiplex PCR; TCRdb's copy has only in-frame clones and leaves some out. The data show 720,000 or so clones, 70% to 90% seen once. These sequences were also reported in another study, on human thymus T cells.

The chain has TRBV5-6 and TRBJ1-3; D is ambiguous. The TCR was taken from a girl under two years old with a congenital heart defect. Material: thymocytes. The CDR3 coding sequence is TGTGCCAGCAGCTTGGTCGGGACTGGAAACACCATATATTTT. Its translation: CASSLVGTGNTIYF. The full variable domain, its missing parts supplied by reference TRBV5-6 and TRBJ1-3, is DAGVTQSPTHLIKTRGQQVTLRCSPKSGHDTVSWYQQALGQGPQFIFQYYEEEERQRGNFPDRFSGHQFPNYSSELNVNALLLGDSALYLCASSLVGTGNTIYFGEGSWLTVV.